Listed below are T cell receptor beta chains from one sample, sequenced in a study of blood T cell repertoires in COVID-19. Assay: immunoSEQ multiplex PCR; the TCRdb copy retains only in-frame clones and omits some. The repertoire holds about 26,000 clones, with roughly nine tenths as singletons. Sequencing input: peripheral blood. All receptors derive from a man aged 70-80 years with active COVID-19. Each CDR3 is given with its conserved first and last residue. The D gene is left open where the match is weak. The size of a clone is reported for some rows only, either as once, few or many, or as a class for expanded clones.

V gene	clone size	J gene	D gene	CDR3 protein	CDR3 DNA
TRBV6-5	-	TRBJ2-7	TRBD1	CAGASGQGAYEQYF	TGTGCCGGGGCGTCCGGACAGGGGGCCTACGAGCAGTACTTC
TRBV19	-	TRBJ2-3	-	CASRDRSTADTQYF	TGTGCCAGTAGAGACAGGTCTACTGCAGATACGCAGTATTTT
TRBV7-2	-	TRBJ2-3	-	CASSLVPFGGDLSTDTQYF	TGTGCCAGCAGCTTGGTCCCTTTCGGGGGAGATCTAAGCACAGATACGCAGTATTTT
TRBV19	-	TRBJ1-1	-	CASSIVPGNTEAFF	TGTGCCAGTAGTATAGTCCCAGGGAACACTGAAGCTTTCTTT
TRBV6-5	-	TRBJ1-5	-	CASKRGGVDNQPQHF	TGTGCCAGCAAGCGAGGGGGAGTCGACAATCAGCCCCAGCATTTT
TRBV11-1	once	TRBJ2-3	TRBD2	CASSPPGLAITDTQYF	TGTGCCAGCAGCCCCCCGGGACTAGCGATCACAGATACGCAGTATTTT
TRBV30	-	TRBJ1-5	-	CAWDQGSNQPQHF	TGTGCCTGGGATCAGGGTAGCAATCAGCCCCAGCATTTT
TRBV6-5	-	TRBJ2-7	TRBD1	CASRGQGSYEQYF	TGTGCCAGCAGGGGACAGGGCTCCTACGAGCAGTACTTC
TRBV7-9	-	TRBJ2-7	TRBD1	CASSHRDRPFYEQYF	TGTGCCAGCAGCCACCGGGACAGACCCTTCTACGAGCAGTACTTC
TRBV6-2/TRBV6-3	-	TRBJ1-1	-	CASSTRQTAGAGTEAFF	TGTGCCAGCAGTACACGGCAAACAGCAGGGGCCGGGACTGAAGCTTTCTTT
TRBV9	-	TRBJ1-4	TRBD1	CASSAMGQPNEKLFF	TGTGCCAGCAGCGCCATGGGACAGCCTAATGAAAAACTGTTTTTT
TRBV7-9	-	TRBJ2-7	-	CASSLQGTKDEQYF	TGTGCCAGCAGCTTACAGGGTACAAAAGACGAGCAGTACTTC
TRBV9	-	TRBJ2-2	-	CASSPRLDSTGELFF	TGTGCCAGCAGCCCCCGACTAGACTCCACCGGGGAGCTGTTTTTT
TRBV7-8	few	TRBJ1-5	-	CASSPLSSNQPQHF	TGTGCCAGCAGCCCTCTCTCTAGCAATCAGCCCCAGCATTTT
TRBV7-9	-	TRBJ1-1	TRBD1	CASSRQGGPTEAFF	TGTGCCAGCAGCAGACAGGGGGGACCCACTGAAGCTTTCTTT
TRBV7-8	-	TRBJ2-7	-	CASRMEEGTYEQYF	TGTGCCAGCCGCATGGAGGAGGGCACCTACGAGCAGTACTTC
TRBV6-4	-	TRBJ1-5	-	CASSDGHQPQHF	TGTGCCAGCAGTGACGGGCATCAGCCCCAGCATTTT